This TCR beta chain was identified during a study of blood T cell repertoires in COVID-19. Only in-frame clones appear in the TCRdb table, and some are missing; sequencing was by immunoSEQ multiplex PCR. This table has about 71,000 clones, about 81% appearing once. Between the trimmed V and J ends, which lost 5 bases and 4 bases, there was a span of 14 bases. CDR1 WSHSY and CDR2 SAAADI come from the germline V gene. The length of the CDR3 is 14 residues. The specimen sequenced was peripheral blood. The chain links TRBV10-2 to TRBJ1-1, with TRBD1 as a possible D gene (6 bases). The receptor comes from an elderly woman with acute or convalescent COVID-19. The CDR3 protein is CASSQQQGSTEAFF. CDR3 sequence (DNA): TGCGCCAGCAGTCAGCAACAGGGTAGCACTGAAGCTTTCTTT.